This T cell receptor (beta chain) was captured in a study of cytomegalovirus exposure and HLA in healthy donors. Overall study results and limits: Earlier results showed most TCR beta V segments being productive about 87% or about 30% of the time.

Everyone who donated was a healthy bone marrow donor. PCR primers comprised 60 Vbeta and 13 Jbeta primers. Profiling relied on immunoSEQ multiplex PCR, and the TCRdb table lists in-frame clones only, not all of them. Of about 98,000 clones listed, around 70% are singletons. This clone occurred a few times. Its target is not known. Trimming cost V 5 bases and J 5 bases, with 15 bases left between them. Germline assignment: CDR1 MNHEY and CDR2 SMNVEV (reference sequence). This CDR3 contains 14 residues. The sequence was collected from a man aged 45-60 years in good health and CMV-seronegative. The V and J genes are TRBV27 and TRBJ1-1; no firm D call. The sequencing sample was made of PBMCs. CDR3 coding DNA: TGTGCCAGCAGTCCAACCTTTGGGAGGACTGAAGCTTTCTTT. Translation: CASSPTFGRTEAFF.